This T cell receptor beta chain derives from a study of T cell repertoires in cytomegalovirus infection. In the study overall: Well-studied HLA-B-restricted epitopes and recently identified HLA-C-restricted epitopes of CMV were both used in the study.

TCRdb recomputed calls from the reads with MiXCR, one row per CDR3 protein. Of about 310,000 distinct CDR3 sequences listed, 20% to 25% were seen once; the top ten hold 13%. There are 13 residues in the CDR3. CDR1 is SQVTM, CDR2 ANQGSEA, per germline. The junction had 10 bases not matched to a gene; V was cut back by 6 bases and J by 10 bases. A note on this clonotype: Its antigen remains unidentified.

Findings and limits, study-wide: Cumulated frequencies of public TCR beta families served to identify carriers of CMV plus the relevant HLA.

The sample was cultured PBMCs, taken from culture after CMV antigen stimulation. The receptor was derived from a human donor in good health (CMV status not recorded). Some clones in this sample may be carry-over from other donors' samples. The chain recombines TRBV29-1 with TRBJ2-2; 8 positions match TRBD1. The CDR3 is CSVGTGRGAELFF. CDR3 sequence (DNA): TGCAGCGTGGGGACAGGTCGGGGCGCGGAGCTGTTTTTT.